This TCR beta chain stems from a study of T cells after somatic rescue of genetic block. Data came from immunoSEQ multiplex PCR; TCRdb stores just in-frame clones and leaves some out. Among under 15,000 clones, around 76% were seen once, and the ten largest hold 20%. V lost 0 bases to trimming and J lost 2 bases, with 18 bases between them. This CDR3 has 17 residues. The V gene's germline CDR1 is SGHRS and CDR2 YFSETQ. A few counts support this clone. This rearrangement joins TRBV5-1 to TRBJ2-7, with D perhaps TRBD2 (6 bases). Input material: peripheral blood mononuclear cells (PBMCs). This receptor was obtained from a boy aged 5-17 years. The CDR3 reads CASSLGDGGIPAYEQYF. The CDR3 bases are TGCGCCAGCAGCTTGGGGGATGGGGGGATTCCAGCCTACGAGCAGTACTTC.